This is a list of T cell receptor beta chains from one sample in a study of T cells in Graves' hyperthyroidism and ophthalmopathy. TCRdb called the multiplex PCR reads again in MiXCR, with one record for every CDR3 protein. The table has about 180,000 distinct CDR3 sequences, 15% to 20% seen once. Sequencing was carried out using blood. These receptors all come from a woman in her 50s with Graves' hyperthyroidism. Both conserved end residues are part of each CDR3. The order of the fields is V gene, D gene, J gene, clone size, CDR3 protein, CDR3 DNA. A D gene is named only where the DNA matches it firmly. Some rows have no size entry. The others give once, few or many, or a class for an expanded clone.

v_call: TRBV6-6
d_call: NA
j_call: TRBJ2-7
clone_size: many
cdr3_aa: CASSYLGSNSYEQYF
cdr3_nt: TGTGCCAGCAGTTACTTAGGATCCAACTCCTACGAGCAGTACTTC

v_call: TRBV29-1
d_call: NA
j_call: TRBJ1-3
clone_size: few
cdr3_aa: CSVEDRRSGNTIYF
cdr3_nt: TGCAGCGTTGAGGACCGTAGGTCTGGAAACACCATATATTTT

v_call: TRBV2
d_call: TRBD1
j_call: TRBJ1-5
clone_size: many
cdr3_aa: CASSGGGQGINQPQHF
cdr3_nt: TGTGCCAGCAGCGGGGGGGGACAGGGTATCAATCAGCCCCAGCATTTT

v_call: TRBV20-1
d_call: NA
j_call: TRBJ1-1
clone_size: many
cdr3_aa: CSARDRDGGGYTEAFF
cdr3_nt: TGCAGTGCTAGAGATAGGGATGGGGGCGGGTACACTGAAGCTTTCTTT

v_call: TRBV7-9
d_call: NA
j_call: TRBJ2-1
clone_size: NA
cdr3_aa: CASSDSSGHAEQFF
cdr3_nt: TGTGCCAGCAGCGATAGCTCGGGGCATGCTGAGCAGTTCTTC

v_call: TRBV4-2
d_call: NA
j_call: TRBJ1-2
clone_size: many
cdr3_aa: CASSQPGTIYGYTF
cdr3_nt: TGTGCCAGCAGCCAACCCGGGACTATCTATGGCTACACCTTC

v_call: TRBV27
d_call: TRBD1
j_call: TRBJ1-2
clone_size: many
cdr3_aa: CASSLQGLEGYTF
cdr3_nt: TGTGCCAGCAGCCTACAGGGGCTCGAGGGCTACACCTTC

v_call: TRBV19
d_call: NA
j_call: TRBJ1-2
clone_size: many
cdr3_aa: CASSIGMTGGLYGYTF
cdr3_nt: TGTGCCAGTAGTATAGGGATGACAGGAGGGCTCTATGGCTACACCTTC

v_call: TRBV5-4
d_call: NA
j_call: TRBJ1-4
clone_size: many
cdr3_aa: CASSFYRAGNEKLFF
cdr3_nt: TGTGCCAGCAGCTTCTACAGGGCGGGGAATGAAAAACTGTTTTTT

v_call: TRBV25-1
d_call: NA
j_call: TRBJ1-1
clone_size: few
cdr3_aa: CASSRGSLEAFF
cdr3_nt: TGTGCCAGCAGCCGCGGGTCGTTAGAAGCTTTCTTT

v_call: TRBV11-2
d_call: NA
j_call: TRBJ1-2
clone_size: NA
cdr3_aa: CASSLAAVGYTF
cdr3_nt: TGTGCCAGCAGCTTAGCCGCTGTTGGCTACACCTTC

v_call: TRBV10-3
d_call: TRBD2
j_call: TRBJ2-1
clone_size: many
cdr3_aa: CAISVAGTSNEQFF
cdr3_nt: TGTGCCATCAGTGTAGCCGGGACTAGCAATGAGCAGTTCTTC

v_call: TRBV19
d_call: TRBD1
j_call: TRBJ2-3
clone_size: many
cdr3_aa: CASSIGGQSLRRDTQYF
cdr3_nt: TGTGCCAGTAGTATTGGGGGACAGAGCCTAAGAAGAGATACGCAGTATTTT

v_call: TRBV11-2
d_call: TRBD1
j_call: TRBJ2-7
clone_size: many
cdr3_aa: CASSFGVGTGNHEQYF
cdr3_nt: TGTGCCAGCAGCTTCGGTGTTGGGACAGGGAACCACGAGCAGTACTTC

v_call: TRBV28
d_call: TRBD2
j_call: TRBJ2-7
clone_size: NA
cdr3_aa: CASSGSGLGDPYEQYF
cdr3_nt: TGTGCCAGCAGTGGATCGGGACTAGGAGACCCGTACGAGCAGTACTTC

v_call: TRBV10-2
d_call: NA
j_call: TRBJ1-2
clone_size: many
cdr3_aa: CASSEITGGGYGYTF
cdr3_nt: TGCGCCAGCAGTGAGATAACAGGTGGCGGCTATGGCTACACCTTC

v_call: TRBV5-6
d_call: TRBD1
j_call: TRBJ2-7
clone_size: NA
cdr3_aa: CASSSGTGGFYEQYF
cdr3_nt: TGTGCCAGCAGCTCTGGGACAGGGGGCTTTTACGAGCAGTACTTC

v_call: TRBV4-3
d_call: TRBD1
j_call: TRBJ1-2
clone_size: few
cdr3_aa: CASSRSPGQGPLGYGYTF
cdr3_nt: TGCGCCAGCAGCCGATCTCCGGGACAGGGGCCCTTGGGCTATGGCTACACCTTC

v_call: TRBV28
d_call: NA
j_call: TRBJ1-5
clone_size: few
cdr3_aa: CASNQRTVGNQPQHF
cdr3_nt: TGTGCCAGCAATCAAAGGACAGTAGGCAATCAGCCCCAGCATTTT

v_call: TRBV7-3
d_call: NA
j_call: TRBJ1-1
clone_size: many
cdr3_aa: CASSPQLNTEAFF
cdr3_nt: TGTGCCAGCAGCCCTCAGTTGAACACTGAAGCTTTCTTT

v_call: TRBV28
d_call: NA
j_call: TRBJ1-5
clone_size: NA
cdr3_aa: CASSPEFSNQPQHF
cdr3_nt: TGTGCCAGCAGTCCAGAGTTTAGCAATCAGCCCCAGCATTTT

v_call: TRBV6-1
d_call: TRBD1
j_call: TRBJ1-2
clone_size: many
cdr3_aa: CASSIRTGGPGYTF
cdr3_nt: TGTGCCAGCTCGATCCGGACAGGGGGCCCTGGCTACACCTTC

v_call: TRBV28
d_call: TRBD1
j_call: TRBJ2-7
clone_size: NA
cdr3_aa: CASSLNRGTGSYEQYF
cdr3_nt: TGTGCCAGCAGTTTAAACCGAGGGACAGGGTCCTACGAGCAGTACTTC

v_call: TRBV6-1
d_call: TRBD2
j_call: TRBJ2-3
clone_size: many
cdr3_aa: CASSPLGLAGGGDTQYF
cdr3_nt: TGTGCCAGCAGTCCACTCGGACTAGCGGGTGGTGGAGATACGCAGTATTTT

v_call: TRBV5-5
d_call: TRBD2
j_call: TRBJ2-1
clone_size: many
cdr3_aa: CASSVLAGPYNEQFF
cdr3_nt: TGTGCCAGCAGCGTACTAGCGGGACCCTACAATGAGCAGTTCTTC

v_call: TRBV7-9
d_call: NA
j_call: TRBJ1-1
clone_size: NA
cdr3_aa: CASSPFEAFF
cdr3_nt: TGTGCCAGCAGCCCGTTTGAAGCTTTCTTT

v_call: TRBV12-3/TRBV12-4
d_call: TRBD1
j_call: TRBJ1-4
clone_size: many
cdr3_aa: CASSLYHGTGEDRNEKLFF
cdr3_nt: TGTGCCAGCAGCCTTTACCACGGGACAGGGGAAGACCGTAATGAAAAACTGTTTTTT

v_call: TRBV3-1
d_call: NA
j_call: TRBJ1-3
clone_size: NA
cdr3_aa: CASSEDNSGNTIYF
cdr3_nt: TGTGCCAGCAGCGAAGACAACTCTGGAAACACCATATATTTT

v_call: TRBV3-1
d_call: NA
j_call: TRBJ1-2
clone_size: many
cdr3_aa: CASSRAVKGRGNGYTF
cdr3_nt: TGTGCCAGCAGCCGCGCTGTCAAGGGGCGCGGGAATGGCTACACCTTC

v_call: TRBV2
d_call: TRBD1
j_call: TRBJ2-3
clone_size: many
cdr3_aa: CASSVHPFGQGGTDTQYF
cdr3_nt: TGTGCCAGCAGTGTACATCCCTTCGGACAGGGGGGCACAGATACGCAGTATTTT

v_call: TRBV5-1
d_call: TRBD1
j_call: TRBJ1-5
clone_size: many
cdr3_aa: CASSRAGGSNQPQHF
cdr3_nt: TGCGCCAGCAGCAGAGCAGGGGGATCCAATCAGCCCCAGCATTTT

v_call: TRBV3-1
d_call: NA
j_call: TRBJ1-1
clone_size: many
cdr3_aa: CASSQDRNSEAFF
cdr3_nt: TGTGCCAGCAGCCAAGATCGGAACAGTGAAGCTTTCTTT

v_call: TRBV20-1
d_call: NA
j_call: TRBJ1-6
clone_size: many
cdr3_aa: CSASMSRYSPLHF
cdr3_nt: TGCAGTGCTAGTATGAGTAGATATTCACCCCTCCACTTT

v_call: TRBV4-2
d_call: NA
j_call: TRBJ2-2
clone_size: few
cdr3_aa: CASSQDVNTGELFF
cdr3_nt: TGTGCCAGCAGCCAAGATGTAAACACCGGGGAGCTGTTTTTT

v_call: TRBV2
d_call: NA
j_call: TRBJ1-1
clone_size: NA
cdr3_aa: CASSETGMSEAFF
cdr3_nt: TGTGCCAGCAGTGAAACAGGGATGTCTGAAGCTTTCTTT

v_call: TRBV7-9
d_call: TRBD1
j_call: TRBJ1-4
clone_size: many
cdr3_aa: CASSLRDRGNEKLFF
cdr3_nt: TGTGCCAGCAGCTTAAGAGACAGGGGAAATGAAAAACTGTTTTTT

v_call: TRBV29-1
d_call: NA
j_call: TRBJ2-1
clone_size: many
cdr3_aa: CSSWVYNEQFF
cdr3_nt: TGCAGCTCCTGGGTTTACAATGAGCAGTTCTTC

v_call: TRBV19
d_call: TRBD1
j_call: TRBJ1-1
clone_size: many
cdr3_aa: CASSRGQGAPVDTEAFF
cdr3_nt: TGTGCCAGTAGTAGGGGACAGGGGGCGCCCGTGGACACTGAAGCTTTCTTT

v_call: TRBV5-1
d_call: TRBD2
j_call: TRBJ2-4
clone_size: few
cdr3_aa: CASSLILAGNKNIQYF
cdr3_nt: TGCGCCAGCAGCCTAATACTAGCGGGAAACAAAAACATTCAGTACTTC

v_call: TRBV7-9
d_call: NA
j_call: TRBJ2-3
clone_size: many
cdr3_aa: CASTLGGALTDTQYF
cdr3_nt: TGTGCCAGCACCCTGGGGGGGGCACTCACAGATACGCAGTATTTT

v_call: TRBV7-3
d_call: TRBD1
j_call: TRBJ1-1
clone_size: many
cdr3_aa: CASSLQGGGEAFF
cdr3_nt: TGTGCCAGCAGCTTACAGGGGGGGGGTGAAGCTTTCTTT

v_call: TRBV9
d_call: NA
j_call: TRBJ2-1
clone_size: many
cdr3_aa: CASSAGVLQYNEQFF
cdr3_nt: TGTGCCAGCAGCGCAGGGGTCCTCCAATACAATGAGCAGTTCTTC

v_call: TRBV7-2
d_call: TRBD1
j_call: TRBJ2-7
clone_size: few
cdr3_aa: CASSLQGTGYEQYF
cdr3_nt: TGTGCCAGCAGCTTGCAAGGGACAGGGTACGAGCAGTACTTC

v_call: TRBV12-3/TRBV12-4
d_call: NA
j_call: TRBJ1-1
clone_size: many
cdr3_aa: CASSLGPIKENTEAFF
cdr3_nt: TGTGCCAGCAGTTTAGGACCGATCAAGGAGAACACTGAAGCTTTCTTT

v_call: TRBV20-1
d_call: NA
j_call: TRBJ2-2
clone_size: once
cdr3_aa: CSAREGGVNTGELFF
cdr3_nt: TGCAGTGCTAGAGAAGGAGGAGTGAACACCGGGGAGCTGTTTTTT

v_call: TRBV3-1
d_call: NA
j_call: TRBJ2-7
clone_size: many
cdr3_aa: CASSLLATDEQYF
cdr3_nt: TGTGCCAGCAGCCTCCTAGCGACGGACGAGCAGTACTTC